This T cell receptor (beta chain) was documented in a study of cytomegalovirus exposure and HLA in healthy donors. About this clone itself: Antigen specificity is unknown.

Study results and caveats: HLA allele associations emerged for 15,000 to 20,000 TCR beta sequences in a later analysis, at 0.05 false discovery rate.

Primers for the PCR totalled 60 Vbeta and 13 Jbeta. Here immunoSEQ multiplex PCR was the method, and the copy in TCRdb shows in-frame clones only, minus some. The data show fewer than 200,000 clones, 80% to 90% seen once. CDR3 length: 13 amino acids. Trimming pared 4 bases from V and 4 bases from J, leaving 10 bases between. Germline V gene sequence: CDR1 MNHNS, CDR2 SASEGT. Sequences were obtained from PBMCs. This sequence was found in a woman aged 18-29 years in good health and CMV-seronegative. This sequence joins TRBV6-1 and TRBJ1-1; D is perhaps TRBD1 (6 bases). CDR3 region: CASSATGFTEAFF. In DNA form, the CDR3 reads TGTGCCAGCAGTGCAACAGGGTTCACTGAAGCTTTCTTT.